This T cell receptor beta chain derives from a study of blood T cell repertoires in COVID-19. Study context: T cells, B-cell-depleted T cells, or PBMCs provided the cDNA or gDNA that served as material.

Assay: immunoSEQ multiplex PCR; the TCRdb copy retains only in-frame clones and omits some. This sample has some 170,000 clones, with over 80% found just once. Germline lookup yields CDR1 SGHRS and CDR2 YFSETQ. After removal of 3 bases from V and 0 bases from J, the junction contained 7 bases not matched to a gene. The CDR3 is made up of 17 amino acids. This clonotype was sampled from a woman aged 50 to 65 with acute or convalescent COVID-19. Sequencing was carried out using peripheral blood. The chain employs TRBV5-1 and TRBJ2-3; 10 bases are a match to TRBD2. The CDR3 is CASSSRTSGASTDTQYF. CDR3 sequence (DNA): TGCGCCAGCAGCTCGCGGACTAGCGGAGCTAGCACAGATACGCAGTATTTT.